A selection of T cell receptor beta chains follows, all from one sample in a study of cytomegalovirus exposure and HLA in healthy donors. Here immunoSEQ multiplex PCR was the method, and the copy in TCRdb shows in-frame clones only, minus some. The data contain some 130,000 clones, 65% to 80% of them seen just once; the ten biggest clones take up about 3.4%. The specimen was PBMCs. The receptors were gathered from a man in his forties in good health and CMV-seronegative. CDR3s include the opening cysteine and the closing phenylalanine or tryptophan. D genes are given only for firm matches. The size entry is marked missing in some rows and otherwise reads once, few, many or a size class.

TRBD2	TRBV7-8	-	TRBJ2-7	TGTGCCAGCAGCTTAGATCGGGGGGAGGTGCAGTACTTC	CASSLDRGEVQYF
TRBD1	TRBV15	-	TRBJ1-2	TGTGCCACCAGCAGAGATCTTACAGGGGGAGTAAACTATGGCTACACCTTC	CATSRDLTGGVNYGYTF
TRBD2	TRBV5-1	-	TRBJ2-1	TGCGCCAGCAGCTTAGCGGGGGGGCCGGGCAATGAGCAGTTCTTC	CASSLAGGPGNEQFF
-	TRBV10-3	-	TRBJ2-5	TGTGCCATCAGTGGGGGGGCGGGAGCGTACCAAGAGACCCAGTACTTC	CAISGGAGAYQETQYF
-	TRBV9	-	TRBJ2-6	TGTGCCAGCAGCGTTGCGACTCATGGGGCCAACGTCCTGACTTTC	CASSVATHGANVLTF
TRBD2	TRBV4-3	-	TRBJ2-1	TGCGCCAGCAGCCAAGAGTTGGCGGGGGAGGGCTCCTACAATGAGCAGTTCTTC	CASSQELAGEGSYNEQFF
-	TRBV6-5	few	TRBJ2-5	TGTGCCAGCACCGACGGGTTCCGGGGGGAGACCCAGTACTTC	CASTDGFRGETQYF
TRBD2	TRBV14	-	TRBJ2-5	TGTGCCAGCAGCCAAGATCGAGCTAGCGGGAGAGGGGAGACCCAGTACTTC	CASSQDRASGRGETQYF
-	TRBV5-6	once	TRBJ1-1	TGTGCCAGCAGCCAGACAGCGATGAACACTGAAGCTTTCTTT	CASSQTAMNTEAFF
-	TRBV6-1	-	TRBJ1-1	TGTGCCAGCAGTGAAGCGACAGAAAACACTGAAGCTTTCTTT	CASSEATENTEAFF
-	TRBV5-1	-	TRBJ1-1	TGCGCCAGCAGCTTTAGGACAGCGAACACTGAAGCTTTCTTT	CASSFRTANTEAFF
-	TRBV19	-	TRBJ1-5	TGTGCCAGTACCCTGGCTGGTATCCAGCCCCAGCATTTT	CASTLAGIQPQHF
TRBD1	TRBV10-3	-	TRBJ1-2	TGTGCCATCAGTGAGACACGACAGGGGGCCGGCTATGGCTACACCTTC	CAISETRQGAGYGYTF
-	TRBV7-8	-	TRBJ2-6	TGTGCCAGCAGCTTAGTCCTTAGTGCGGTCGCCTTCTCTGGGGCCAACGTCCTGACTTTC	CASSLVLSAVAFSGANVLTF
TRBD1	TRBV7-8	-	TRBJ1-2	TGTGCCAGCAGCTTAGGGGGGACAGGGGGAGGAGGCTACACCTTC	CASSLGGTGGGGYTF
-	TRBV19	-	TRBJ1-1	TGTGCCAGTACCGGCGGGGGCACTGAAGCTTTCTTT	CASTGGGTEAFF
TRBD2	TRBV7-8	-	TRBJ2-3	TGTGCCAGCAGCTTAGCGCGCCTAGCGGGGGGCCGCACAGATACGCAGTATTTT	CASSLARLAGGRTDTQYF
TRBD1	TRBV4-1	-	TRBJ1-1	TGCGCCAGCAGCCCCTGGGGACAGGGGGACACTGAAGCTTTCTTT	CASSPWGQGDTEAFF
-	TRBV4-1	-	TRBJ2-3	TGCGCCAGCAGCCAAGGAGGAGCGGGTAGCACAGATACGCAGTATTTT	CASSQGGAGSTDTQYF
-	TRBV5-6	-	TRBJ1-1	TGTGCCAGCAGCCTCGGCGGAAACACTGAAGCTTTCTTT	CASSLGGNTEAFF
TRBD1	TRBV5-4	-	TRBJ1-2	TGTGCCAGCAGCTTGGCACAGGGGATAGAGGGCTACACCTTC	CASSLAQGIEGYTF
-	TRBV19	large	TRBJ2-1	TGTGCCAGTAGTATAGGCTCCCGATTCCGGAGCTCCTACAATGAGCAGTTCTTC	CASSIGSRFRSSYNEQFF
TRBD2	TRBV5-1	-	TRBJ2-3	TGCGCCAGCAGCCCGGGACTAGCCCGGAATACGCAGTATTTT	CASSPGLARNTQYF
TRBD1	TRBV27	-	TRBJ1-1	TGTGCCAGCAGTTCACCTGGGGACAGGGGGCACGGTGAAGCTTTCTTT	CASSSPGDRGHGEAFF
TRBD2	TRBV10-3	-	TRBJ2-1	TGTGCCATCAGCGGATCCGGGACTAGCGGGGGGGCGTATGAGCAGTTCTTC	CAISGSGTSGGAYEQFF
-	TRBV7-9	-	TRBJ1-3	TGTGCCAGCAGCTTACCGGAAGAGGGAACCGGAAACACCATATATTTT	CASSLPEEGTGNTIYF
-	TRBV13	-	TRBJ2-7	TGTGCCAGCAGCTTAGGCGGGCTAGCGAGTGATTACGAGCAGTACTTC	CASSLGGLASDYEQYF
TRBD2	TRBV4-3	-	TRBJ2-1	TGCGCCAGCAGCCAAGCCTCGGGACTAGCGGGACCGGCTGGCAATGAGCAGTTCTTC	CASSQASGLAGPAGNEQFF
TRBD1	TRBV2	few	TRBJ1-1	TGTGCCAGCACCGACAGGGGGCTAGCGGCTGAAGCTTTCTTT	CASTDRGLAAEAFF
-	TRBV7-3	-	TRBJ1-1	TGTGCCAGCAGCTTACACCAGGGGAACACTGAAGCTTTCTTT	CASSLHQGNTEAFF
-	TRBV19	-	TRBJ1-1	TGTGCCAGTGACTCAGAGACAGGCGCTGAAGCTTTCTTT	CASDSETGAEAFF
-	TRBV11-3	-	TRBJ2-3	TGTGCCAGCAGCTTAGGGATTGGGACTCCCACAGATACGCAGTATTTT	CASSLGIGTPTDTQYF
-	TRBV10-1	-	TRBJ2-7	TGCGCCAGCAGTGAAGACAGAGAATACGAGCAGTACTTC	CASSEDREYEQYF
TRBD1	TRBV19	once	TRBJ1-1	TGTGCCAGTACAGTGGGACAGGGCTGGACTGAAGCTTTCTTT	CASTVGQGWTEAFF
TRBD2	TRBV5-1	-	TRBJ2-2	TGCGCCAGCAGCTTGGCTAGCGGGCGGGGCACCGGGGAGCTGTTTTTT	CASSLASGRGTGELFF
TRBD2	TRBV5-1	few	TRBJ2-3	TGCGCCAGCAGCTTGGGGGGACTAGTCGGAGATACGCAGTATTTT	CASSLGGLVGDTQYF
TRBD1	TRBV27	-	TRBJ2-7	TGTGCCAGCAGCCGCCTTCTCACCGGGACAGAACCCTACGAGCAGTACTTC	CASSRLLTGTEPYEQYF
-	TRBV7-2	-	TRBJ2-7	TGTGCCAGCAGCTTACTCCCAGGATTGACAACCTACGAGCAGTACTTC	CASSLLPGLTTYEQYF
-	TRBV29-1	-	TRBJ2-5	TGCAGCGTGGGCGTCGATTTTGGGGAGACCCAGTACTTC	CSVGVDFGETQYF
-	TRBV6-1	-	TRBJ1-2	TGTGCCAGCAGTTTAGGGGACTATGGCTACACCTTC	CASSLGDYGYTF
TRBD1	TRBV29-1	-	TRBJ2-5	TGCAGCGCCAGACGAGGGACAGGGTTTCAAGAGACCCAGTACTTC	CSARRGTGFQETQYF
TRBD1	TRBV7-3	few	TRBJ1-2	TGTGCCAGCAGCCCTCGACAGGGGGTGTTCCACTTC	CASSPRQGVFHF
TRBD1	TRBV30	-	TRBJ2-7	TGCGCCTGGAGTGTGGGGACAGGGGATGGCTACGAGCAGTACTTC	CAWSVGTGDGYEQYF
-	TRBV4-2	-	TRBJ2-1	TGTGCCAGCAGCCGAGAGGGGGGAACCTACAGCAATGAGCAGTTCTTC	CASSREGGTYSNEQFF
-	TRBV27	-	TRBJ2-6	TGTGCCAGCGCACCCCCAGGGGCGGGGGCCAACGTCCTGACTTTC	CASAPPGAGANVLTF
TRBD1	TRBV5-6	-	TRBJ1-3	TGTGCCAGCAGCTCTCCGACAGGGTTTGGAAACACCATATATTTT	CASSSPTGFGNTIYF
TRBD1	TRBV29-1	few	TRBJ1-4	TGCAGCTTTACTGGGACAGGGAATGAAAAACTGTTTTTT	CSFTGTGNEKLFF
-	TRBV4-3	-	TRBJ2-5	TGCGCCAGCAGCCAAGGACAGGCCCAAGAGACCCAGTACTTC	CASSQGQAQETQYF
-	TRBV28	-	TRBJ1-5	TGTGCCAGCAGCCCTGGACAGATATCCCTTAGCAATCAGCCCCAGCATTTT	CASSPGQISLSNQPQHF
-	TRBV19	-	TRBJ2-7	TGTGCCAGTAGTTTCTTAGGAGTGGACGAGCAGTACTTC	CASSFLGVDEQYF
TRBD1	TRBV4-3	once	TRBJ1-6	TGCGCCAGCAGTCCGGGACAGGGGTCTTCGAGCTCCTATAATTCACCCCTCCACTTT	CASSPGQGSSSSYNSPLHF
TRBD1	TRBV10-3	few	TRBJ1-5	TGTGCCATCAGCAAAACAGGGGGCCGAAATAGCAATCAGCCCCAGCATTTT	CAISKTGGRNSNQPQHF
-	TRBV4-2	medium-sized	TRBJ2-2	TGTGCCAGCAGCCAAGATAGCACCGGGGAGCTGTTTTTT	CASSQDSTGELFF
-	TRBV28	-	TRBJ2-5	TGTGCCAGCAGATTAGGGGCCCAACCCGGACCACAGTACTTC	CASRLGAQPGPQYF
-	TRBV28	-	TRBJ2-3	TGTGCCAGCAGTCCCCTTCTAGATACGCAGTATTTT	CASSPLLDTQYF